These 9 T cell receptor beta chains were all obtained from the same sample, sequenced in a study of human T cells and chemical hapten exposure. In TCRdb, the RACE reads were re-called with MiXCR into one record per CDR3 protein. Altogether 100,000 to 150,000 distinct CDR3 sequences are present, around 10% being singletons, with the ten largest covering over 2%. Described time point: patch test 3, about 24 weeks after DPC sensitization. Treatment here: therapeutic diphenylcyclopropenone sensitization with weekly scalp DPC. The starting material was whole blood, obtained in connection with sensitization to the hapten diphenylcyclopropenone (DPC). The source of these receptors is a woman between 45 and 60 years old with alopecia areata. Some clones in this sample may be carry-over from other donors' samples.

This clonotype appeared a few times. The J gene is TRBJ2-1, the V gene TRBV15, with TRBD2 matching 8 bases. The J segment lost 10 bases and the V segment lost 0 bases, leaving 11 bases of the junction unmatched. Germline loops: CDR1 LNHNV, CDR2 YYDKDF (reference sequence). The CDR3 sequence is 16 residues long. Here the CDR3 reads CATSRDWTSRLREQFF. Written as DNA, the CDR3 is TGTGCCACCAGCAGAGATTGGACTAGCCGTCTCAGGGAGCAGTTCTTC.

As regards this clonotype: A read error may explain this, as a much larger clone is one base away. The CDR3 spells CASSSGHPRDAPLHF. The CDR3 bases are TGTGCCAGCAGCTCCGGACACCCGAGGGATGCACCCCTCCACTTT. V is TRBV5-4 and J is TRBJ1-6; D possibly corresponds to TRBD1 (5 bases). Germline V gene sequence: CDR1 SGHNT, CDR2 YYREEE (reference sequence). The CDR3 sequence is 15 residues long. V shed 3 bases and J shed 11 bases, with 18 bases lying between them.

The rearrangement uses TRBV14 and TRBJ2-4; TRBD2 aligns across 9 bases. CDR1 and CDR2 (germline): SGHDN, FVKESK. The CDR3 has 16 residues. V dropped 1 base and J dropped 3; count of bases not matched to a gene: 4. The CDR3 reads CASSQALAGSKNIQYF. CDR3 bases: TGTGCCAGCAGCCAAGCTCTAGCGGGGAGCAAAAACATTCAGTACTTC. The full variable domain, completed using reference TRBV14 and TRBJ2-4, is EAGVTQFPSHSVIEKGQTVTLRCDPISGHDNLYWYRRVMGKEIKFLLHFVKESKQDESGMPNNRFLAERTGGTYSTLKVQPAELEDSGVYFCASSQALAGSKNIQYFGAGTRLSVL.

This chain uses TRBV7-8 with TRBJ2-7; D unclear. Germline CDR1 and CDR2: SGHVS and FQNEAQ. The CDR3 sequence is 13 residues long. Between the trimmed V and J ends, which lost 4 bases and 5 bases, there was a span of 12 bases. Here the CDR3 DNA reads TGTGCCAGCAGCTCCCTAGGGAAGGACGAGCAGTACTTC. Encoded protein: CASSSLGKDEQYF.

There are a few counts of this clonotype. This rearrangement joins TRBV13 to TRBJ1-1; D is perhaps TRBD1 (5 bases). Per the germline V gene, CDR1 is PRHDT and CDR2 is FYEKMQ (reference sequence). V shed 3 bases and J shed 4 bases, with 9 bases lying between them. This CDR3 region has 13 residues. CDR3 coding DNA: TGTGCCAGCAGCTTTCAGGGTCCCACTGAAGCTTTCTTT. It translates to CASSFQGPTEAFF.

The chain is built from TRBV5-4 and TRBJ2-5, with 15 bases aligning to TRBD2. CDR1 is SGHNT, CDR2 YYREEE, per germline (reference sequence). The CDR3 loop spans 17 amino acids. V was clipped by 4 bases and J by 1 base; unmatched bases: 5. The CDR3 reads CASSPGLAGGLQETQYF. Here the CDR3 DNA reads TGTGCCAGCAGCCCAGGACTAGCGGGGGGGCTCCAAGAGACCCAGTACTTC. The full variable domain, in which reference TRBV5-4 and TRBJ2-5 provide the parts outside the CDR3, is ETGVTQSPTHLIKTRGQQVTLRCSSQSGHNTVSWYQQALGQGPQFIFQYYREEENGRGNFPPRFSGLQFPNYSSELNVNALELDDSALYLCASSPGLAGGLQETQYFGPGTRLLVL.

The chain employs TRBV7-2 and TRBJ2-5; 7 bases match TRBD1. From germline, CDR1 is SGHTA and CDR2 FQGNSA. The CDR3 has 16 amino acids. Trimming at V came to 0 bases and at J to 1 base, leaving 5 bases not matched to a gene. The CDR3 DNA follows: TGTGCCAGCAGCTTAGCGGGGTCAGGGGGCCAAGAGACCCAGTACTTC. Protein: CASSLAGSGGQETQYF.

Many counts were recorded for this clonotype. The CDR3 bases are TGTGCCAGCAGTTATACAGATCTCAGTCAGCCCCAGCATTTT. It encodes CASSYTDLSQPQHF. The rearrangement joins TRBV2 to TRBJ1-5, with D uncertain. This CDR3 is 14 amino acids long. Germline V lookup: CDR1 SNHLY, CDR2 FYNNEI. Trimming stripped 5 bases from V and 6 bases from J, with 14 bases between.

The chain joins TRBV7-9 to TRBJ2-3, with D perhaps matching TRBD2 (5 bases). Germline CDR1 reads SEHNR; CDR2 reads FQNEAQ (reference sequence). The CDR3 sequence is 12 residues long. Trimming stripped 4 bases from V and 6 bases from J, with 8 bases between. CDR3 sequence (DNA): TGTGCCAGCAGCTCCGGCGGGGATACGCAGTATTTT. Translation: CASSSGGDTQYF.